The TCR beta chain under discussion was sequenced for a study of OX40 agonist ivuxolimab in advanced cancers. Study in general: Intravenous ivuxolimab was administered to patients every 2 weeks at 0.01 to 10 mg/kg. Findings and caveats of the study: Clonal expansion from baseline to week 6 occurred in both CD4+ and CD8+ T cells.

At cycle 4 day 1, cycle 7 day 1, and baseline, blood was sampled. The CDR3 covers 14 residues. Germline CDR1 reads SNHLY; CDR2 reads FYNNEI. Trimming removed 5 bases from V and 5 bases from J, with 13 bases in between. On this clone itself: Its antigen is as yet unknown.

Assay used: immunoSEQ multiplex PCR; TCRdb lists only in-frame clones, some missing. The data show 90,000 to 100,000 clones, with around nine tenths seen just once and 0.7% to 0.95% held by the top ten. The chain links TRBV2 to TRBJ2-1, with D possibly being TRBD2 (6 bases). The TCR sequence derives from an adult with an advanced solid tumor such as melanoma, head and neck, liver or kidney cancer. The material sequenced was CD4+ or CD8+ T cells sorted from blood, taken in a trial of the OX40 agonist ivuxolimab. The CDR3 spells CASSWGDINNEQFF. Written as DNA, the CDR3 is TGTGCCAGCAGTTGGGGGGATATAAACAATGAGCAGTTCTTC. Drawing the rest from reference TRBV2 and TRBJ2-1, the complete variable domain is EPEVTQTPSHQVTQMGQEVILRCVPISNHLYFYWYRQILGQKVEFLVSFYNNEISEKSEIFDDQFSVERPDGSNFTLKIRSTKLEDSAMYFCASSWGDINNEQFFGPGTRLTVL.